The text below deals with one TCR beta chain. Antigen: not known. TCRdb reanalysed the 5' RACE reads using MiXCR and keeps one entry per CDR3 protein. The sample consists of 690,000 or so distinct CDR3 sequences, over 8.5% of them appearing once. Healthy Caucasians supplied all donations. Germline CDR1 is MDHEN and CDR2 is SYDVKM. The CDR3 runs to 13 residues. Trimming pared 6 bases from V and 7 bases from J, leaving 15 bases between. This entry is derived from a study of identical twins. Study-wide points: The study reached conclusions through statistical analysis that was cross-sectional, not following the same donors. Those out-of-frame alpha sequences shared by twins showed an excess of low generation probability.

Another study also made use of these data, one on yellow fever vaccine responses in identical twins. That work contributes: Twins' vaccine T cell response reportedly seemed partly convergent, partly personalized.

This chain uses TRBV28 with TRBJ1-2; tentatively, D is TRBD1 (6 bases). The material sequenced was PBMCs. The clonotype comes from a woman between 18 and 30 years old in good health. CDR3 amino acids: CASRDRGLGGYTF. The CDR3 DNA reads as TGTGCCAGCAGGGACAGAGGGTTAGGTGGCTACACCTTC.